Included here is one T cell receptor (beta chain) sequence, with context. Other DNA sequences within the sample encode an identical CDR3. The method was immunoSEQ multiplex PCR; TCRdb's version includes in-frame clones alone and lacks a portion of them. The sample lists some 200,000 clones; approximately 84% were seen once. The sample belongs to a study of blood T cell repertoires in COVID-19. As for the study in general: PBMCs, B-cell-depleted T cells, or T cells provided the cDNA or gDNA that made up the material.

CDR3 size: 14 residues. From germline, CDR1 is SGHRS and CDR2 YFSETQ. V lost 5 bases to trimming and J lost 0 bases, with 11 bases between them. Sequenced input: peripheral blood. The gene calls are TRBV5-1 and TRBJ1-1; D gene unclear. The source of this sequence is a woman aged 50 to 60 with active or convalescent COVID-19. CDR3 amino acids: CASSFSGMNTEAFF. In nucleotides, the CDR3 is TGCGCCAGCAGTTTCTCCGGTATGAACACTGAAGCTTTCTTT.